A single sample is the source of the 29 T cell receptor beta chains below, sequenced in a study of T-cell memory formation after mild COVID-19. TCRdb reanalysed the 5' RACE reads using MiXCR and keeps one entry per CDR3 protein. The sample lists about 300,000 distinct CDR3 sequences; approximately 20% were seen once. Sequences were obtained from PBMCs or a T cell subset sorted from them (not recorded which). These receptors were obtained from a young man who had mild COVID-19 (a few samples of this study predate the infection). Cell type and time point are not known.

This clonotype showed up just a few times. The chain joins TRBV2 to TRBJ1-5; perhaps TRBD1 as D (5 bases). Trimming shortened V by 8 bases and J by 4 bases, and 12 bases separated the two germline ends. The CDR3 is 13 amino acids. Germline CDR1 reads SNHLY; CDR2 reads FYNNEI. In DNA, the CDR3 is TGTGCCAGCCGGGACTCAGGTAATCAGCCCCAGCATTTT. It is translated as CASRDSGNQPQHF. The full variable domain, in which reference TRBV2 and TRBJ1-5 provide the parts outside the CDR3, is EPEVTQTPSHQVTQMGQEVILRCVPISNHLYFYWYRQILGQKVEFLVSFYNNEISEKSEIFDDQFSVERPDGSNFTLKIRSTKLEDSAMYFCASRDSGNQPQHFGDGTRLSIL.

The rearrangement links TRBV3-1 to TRBJ2-5; 8 bases map to TRBD1. This CDR3 comprises 15 residues. The trim removed 3 bases at V and 0 bases at J, leaving 3 bases unmatched. Germline V gives CDR1 LGHDT, CDR2 YNNKEL (reference sequence). The CDR3 sequence is CASSHRTGNQETQYF. CDR3 sequence (DNA): TGTGCCAGCAGCCATCGGACAGGGAACCAAGAGACCCAGTACTTC.

The chain carries TRBV7-9 and TRBJ2-6; tentative D call: TRBD1 (6 bases). Looked up from germline, CDR1 is SEHNR and CDR2 is FQNEAQ (reference sequence). This CDR3 is built from 16 residues. V was cut by 9 bases and J by 0 bases, with 15 bases left in between. Here the CDR3 reads CASFRTAYSGANVLTF. The CDR3 bases are TGTGCCAGTTTTAGGACAGCCTACTCTGGGGCCAACGTCCTGACTTTC.

The V gene is TRBV12-3 or TRBV12-4, the J gene TRBJ1-2; D uncertain. The CDR3 totals 13 residues. V dropped 7 bases and J dropped 1 base, with 10 bases sitting between them. The CDR3 DNA reads TGTGCCAGCACGACGGGGAGTAACTATGGCTACACCTTC. It yields the protein CASTTGSNYGYTF.

This clonotype came up many times. The rearrangement joins TRBV12-3 or TRBV12-4 to TRBJ1-1, with no clear D. This CDR3 is built from 11 residues. The V end was cut by 7 bases, the J end by 2 bases, with 5 bases between. The CDR3 region is CASTLNTEAFF. In DNA form, the CDR3 reads TGTGCCAGCACCCTCAACACTGAAGCTTTCTTT.

The gene calls are TRBV11-2 and TRBJ2-3; D ambiguous. Germline values: CDR1 SGHAT, CDR2 FQNNGV. V lost 1 base and J 5 bases, leaving 10 bases between the germline ends. The CDR3 extends over 14 amino acids. The CDR3 loop reads CASSLGGHGDTQYF. Here the CDR3 DNA reads TGTGCCAGCAGCTTAGGAGGCCATGGAGATACGCAGTATTTT.

This clonotype was picked up a small number of times. The chain carries TRBV28 and TRBJ2-5; D is unclear. This CDR3 contains 14 residues. The V end lost 5 bases, the J end lost 5 bases, and 15 bases lay between the germline ends. CDR1 is MDHEN and CDR2 is SYDVKM in the germline V gene. CDR3 sequence (DNA): TGTGCCAGCAGTGAGTCCTCCCTGTGGGAGACCCAGTACTTC. Translation: CASSESSLWETQYF.

The J gene is TRBJ1-5, the V gene TRBV20-1, with a weak D call TRBD1 (6 bases). Trimming took off 4 bases at V and 0 bases at J, with 19 bases between the two ends. Germline V gives CDR1 DFQATT, CDR2 SNEGSKA (reference sequence). This CDR3 region has 17 residues. The CDR3 reads CSAMDANRVYSNQPQHF. The CDR3 coding sequence is TGCAGTGCTATGGACGCTAACAGGGTGTATAGCAATCAGCCCCAGCATTTT.

The rearrangement uses TRBV7-2 and TRBJ2-7; no reliable D call. The CDR3 contains 15 residues. Between the trimmed V and J ends, which lost 1 base and 0 bases, there was a span of 10 bases. In germline, CDR1 is SGHTA, CDR2 FQGNSA. The CDR3 nucleotides are TGTGCCAGCAGCTTAGTTCCTCCCAGCTCCTACGAGCAGTACTTC. Translation: CASSLVPPSSYEQYF.

This clonotype was detected only a few times. This chain joins TRBV5-4 and TRBJ2-5; D gene ambiguous. CDR3 size: 13 residues. V shed 4 bases and J shed 3 bases, with 10 bases lying between them. The germline V gene encodes CDR1 SGHNT and CDR2 YYREEE (reference sequence). CDR3 residues: CASSPEMEETQYF. CDR3 sequence (DNA): TGTGCCAGCAGCCCGGAGATGGAAGAGACCCAGTACTTC.

This clonotype was picked up a small number of times. This sequence joins TRBV7-3 and TRBJ2-1, with D hard to call. Looked up from germline, CDR1 is SGHTA and CDR2 is FQGTGA. The CDR3 has 13 residues. The V end lost 5 bases, the J end lost 4 bases, and 9 bases lay between the germline ends. CDR3 sequence: CASSLEEYNEQFF. CDR3 in DNA: TGTGCCAGCAGCCTCGAGGAGTACAATGAGCAGTTCTTC.

Of note for this clonotype: An end of the junction differs from the germline gene, which may be a read error. The chain couples TRBV20-1 to TRBJ2-5; TRBD2 agrees at 7 bases. Germline-derived CDR1 and CDR2 are DFQATT and SNEGSKA (reference sequence). The CDR3 covers 13 residues. The CDR3 DNA is TGCAGTGCTGGAGAAGCGGGGCAAGAGACCCAGTACTTC. Amino acids: CSAGEAGQETQYF.

This clonotype occurred a few times. The chain combines TRBV27 with TRBJ2-7; no definite D call. Germline V gene lookup returns CDR1 MNHEY and CDR2 SMNVEV (reference sequence). The CDR3 length is 13 residues. V lost 5 bases to trimming and J lost 2 bases, with 10 bases between them. In DNA, the CDR3 is TGTGCCAGCAGTAGCAAGCAGCCCTACGAGCAGTACGTC. Its protein is CASSSKQPYEQYV.

CDR3 DNA: TGTGCCAGCAGCCTGACTAGCAGCTACTACGAGCAGTACTTC. Protein sequence: CASSLTSSYYEQYF. The V call is TRBV6-5, the J call TRBJ2-7, with TRBD2 identical over 7 bases. The V segment lost 6 bases and the J segment 3 bases; nucleotides outside the gene matches: 8. Germline lookup yields CDR1 MNHEY and CDR2 SVGAGI. This CDR3 has 14 residues.

This clonotype appeared a few times. CDR3: CASSLGDTDNEQFF. The CDR3 DNA sequence: TGTGCCAGCAGCTTAGGGGACACGGACAATGAGCAGTTCTTC. This chain connects TRBV7-9 to TRBJ2-1; the D gene is possibly TRBD1 (6 bases). With 1 base removed from V and 5 bases from J, the gap between germline ends came to 9 bases. CDR1 and CDR2 (germline): SEHNR, FQNEAQ (reference sequence). The CDR3 runs to 14 residues. Complete variable domain (other parts from reference TRBV7-9 and TRBJ2-1): DTGVSQNPRHKITKRGQNVTFRCDPISEHNRLYWYRQTLGQGPEFLTYFQNEAQLEKSRLLSDRFSAERPKGSFSTLEIQRTEQGDSAMYLCASSLGDTDNEQFFGPGTRLTVL.

This clonotype was seen repeatedly, ten times or more. The chain links TRBV4-3 to TRBJ2-2, with 10 bases identical to TRBD1. The CDR3 length is 16 residues. The germline CDR1 and CDR2 sequences are LGHNA and YSLEER. V was pared by 4 bases and J by 6 bases, with 8 bases of the junction left unmatched. DNA for the CDR3: TGCGCCAGCAGCCCAGGACAGGGGGTGTTGGCCGGGGAGCTGTTTTTT. It encodes CASSPGQGVLAGELFF.

In DNA, the CDR3 is TGTGCCAGCCGCGCCCCTGGGGGTCGGCAGTTCTTC. This codes for CASRAPGGRQFF. This sequence joins TRBV19 and TRBJ2-1; D is perhaps TRBD1 or TRBD2 (5 bases each). Between the trimmed V and J ends, which lost 9 bases and 12 bases, there was a span of 18 bases. This CDR3 spans 12 amino acids. Germline-derived CDR1 and CDR2 are LNHDA and SQIVND (reference sequence).

This clonotype has more than one count but fewer than ten. The rearrangement links TRBV24-1 to TRBJ2-5; 7 nucleotides line up with TRBD1. This CDR3 contains 16 residues. Germline CDR1 and CDR2: KGHDR and SFDVKD. Losses at the gene ends were 9 bases for V and 2 bases for J; bases not matched to a gene: 14. The CDR3, as DNA: TGTGCCACCCATGCGCTGACAGGGTCAGGACAAGAGACCCAGTACTTC. This encodes CATHALTGSGQETQYF.

V and J are TRBV25-1 and TRBJ2-6; 7 nucleotides line up with TRBD1. Germline values: CDR1 MGHDK, CDR2 SYGVNS. V was pared by 1 base and J by 1 base, with 13 bases of the junction left unmatched. There are 20 residues in the CDR3. The CDR3 DNA reads TGTGCCAGCAGTGAATTGGGAAGGGGGCAGACCCCTTCTGGGGCCAACGTCCTGACTTTC. Its protein product is CASSELGRGQTPSGANVLTF.

This clonotype was counted only a few times. The rearrangement joins TRBV4-1 to TRBJ1-1, with D hard to call. Between the trimmed V and J ends, which lost 0 bases and 6 bases, there was a span of 8 bases. This CDR3 has 13 amino acids. Germline V gene lookup returns CDR1 MGHRA and CDR2 YSYEKL. CDR3 residues: CASSQEHWSEAFF. The CDR3 nucleotides are TGCGCCAGCAGCCAAGAGCATTGGTCTGAAGCTTTCTTT.

This chain uses TRBV7-9 with TRBJ1-5, with no clear D. The CDR3 is 12 amino acids. Trimming took off 9 bases at V and 0 bases at J, with 6 bases between the two ends. Germline V CDR1 and CDR2: SEHNR, FQNEAQ (reference sequence). CDR3 region: CASTNSNQPQHF. The CDR3 bases are TGTGCCAGTACCAATAGCAATCAGCCCCAGCATTTT.

This clonotype was detected only a few times. The CDR3 protein is CASSQARQEDGYTF. In DNA form, the CDR3 reads TGCGCCAGCAGCCAAGCCCGACAGGAGGATGGCTACACCTTC. The genes are TRBV4-3 and TRBJ1-2; weak D call: TRBD1 (6 bases). This CDR3 has 14 amino acids. The germline V gene encodes CDR1 LGHNA and CDR2 YSLEER. The germline V and J ends were trimmed by 1 base and 6 bases, with 12 bases remaining between them.

This clonotype appeared many times. The genes are TRBV20-1 and TRBJ1-2; no clear D gene. CDR1 DFQATT and CDR2 SNEGSKA come from the germline V gene (reference sequence). Trimming took 7 bases from V and 9 from J, leaving 27 bases between them. The CDR3 spans 15 residues. CDR3 sequence reads: CSGFPYLDGIYSYTF. The CDR3 DNA reads as TGCAGTGGATTCCCCTACCTGGACGGAATTTATAGCTACACCTTC.

This clonotype has only a few counts. The chain has TRBV7-3 and TRBJ2-5, with D possibly matching TRBD1 (6 bases). This CDR3 spans 16 amino acids. V was clipped by 0 bases and J by 4 bases, with 15 bases between them. In germline, CDR1 is SGHTA, CDR2 FQGTGA. The CDR3 region has the DNA TGTGCCAGCAGCTTAACGCCAAGGGAAGGGGGAGAGACCCAGTACTTC. Encoded protein: CASSLTPREGGETQYF.

CDR3 nucleotides: TGTGCCACCAAGGACAGGTCCCTAGTCTCAGATACGCAGTATTTT. This codes for CATKDRSLVSDTQYF. The chain joins TRBV2 to TRBJ2-3, with 7 bases aligning to TRBD1. This CDR3 has 15 residues. With 10 bases clipped from V and 4 bases from J, the junction kept 14 bases outside the gene matches. The germline V gene has CDR1 SNHLY and CDR2 FYNNEI. Based on the CDR3 plus reference TRBV2 and TRBJ2-3, the full variable domain is EPEVTQTPSHQVTQMGQEVILRCVPISNHLYFYWYRQILGQKVEFLVSFYNNEISEKSEIFDDQFSVERPDGSNFTLKIRSTKLEDSAMYFCATKDRSLVSDTQYFGPGTRLTVL.

The chain links TRBV7-3 to TRBJ2-1; 11 bases map to TRBD1. The CDR3 runs 16 residues. J was trimmed by 2 bases and V by 2 bases; bases with no gene match: 2. Germline V gene sequence: CDR1 SGHTA, CDR2 FQGTGA. The CDR3 coding sequence is TGTGCCAGCAGCTTAGCGGGACAGGGGGCCTACAATGAGCAGTTCTTC. Its translation: CASSLAGQGAYNEQFF.

The chain employs TRBV20-1 and TRBJ1-2, with D unclear. Trimming shortened V by 0 bases and J by 7 bases, and 9 bases separated the two germline ends. Germline loops: CDR1 DFQATT, CDR2 SNEGSKA (reference sequence). The CDR3 covers 12 residues. The CDR3 nucleotides are TGCAGTGCTAGAGAAGGGTTCGGTGGCTACACCTTC. Translated, it gives CSAREGFGGYTF.

This chain uses TRBV7-9 with TRBJ2-1; 7 nucleotides match TRBD1. The CDR3 runs 14 residues. CDR1 is SEHNR, CDR2 FQNEAQ, per germline (reference sequence). V shed 4 bases, J shed 5 bases, and the junction held 5 bases outside the gene matches. CDR3 region: CASSSRQGNNEQFF. Here the CDR3 DNA reads TGTGCCAGCAGCTCGCGACAGGGTAACAATGAGCAGTTCTTC.

This chain links TRBV12-3 or TRBV12-4 with TRBJ2-7; possibly TRBD1 for D (5 bases). V lost 2 bases to trimming and J lost 2 bases, with 13 bases between them. The CDR3 contains 15 residues. The CDR3, as DNA: TGTGCCAGCAGTTTATCTCCAGGACAACCCTACGAGCAGTACTTC. Protein: CASSLSPGQPYEQYF.